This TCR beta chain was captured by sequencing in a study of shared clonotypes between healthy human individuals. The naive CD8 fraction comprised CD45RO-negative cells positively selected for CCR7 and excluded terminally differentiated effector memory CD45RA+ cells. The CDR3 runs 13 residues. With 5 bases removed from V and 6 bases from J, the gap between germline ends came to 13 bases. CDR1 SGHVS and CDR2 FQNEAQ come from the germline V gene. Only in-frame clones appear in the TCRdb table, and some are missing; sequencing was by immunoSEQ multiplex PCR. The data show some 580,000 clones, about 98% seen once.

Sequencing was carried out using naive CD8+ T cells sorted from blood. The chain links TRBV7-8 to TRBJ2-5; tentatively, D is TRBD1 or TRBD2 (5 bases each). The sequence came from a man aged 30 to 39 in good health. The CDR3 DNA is TGTGCCAGCAGCAGCCCGGGACGACAGACCCAGTACTTC. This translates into CASSSPGRQTQYF.